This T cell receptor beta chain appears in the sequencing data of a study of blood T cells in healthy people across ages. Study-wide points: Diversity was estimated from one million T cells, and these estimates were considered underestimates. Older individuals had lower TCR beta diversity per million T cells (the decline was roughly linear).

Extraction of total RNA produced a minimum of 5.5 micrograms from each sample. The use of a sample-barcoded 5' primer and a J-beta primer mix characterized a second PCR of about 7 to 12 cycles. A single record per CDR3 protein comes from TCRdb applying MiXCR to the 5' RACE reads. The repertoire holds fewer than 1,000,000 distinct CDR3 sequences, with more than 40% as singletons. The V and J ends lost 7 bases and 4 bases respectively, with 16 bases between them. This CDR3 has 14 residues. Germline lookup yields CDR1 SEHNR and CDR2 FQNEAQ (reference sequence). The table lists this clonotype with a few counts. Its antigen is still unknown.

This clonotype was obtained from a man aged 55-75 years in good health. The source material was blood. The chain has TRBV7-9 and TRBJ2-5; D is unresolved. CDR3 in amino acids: CASTPTAAGETQYF. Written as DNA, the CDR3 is TGTGCCAGCACCCCGACCGCCGCCGGAGAGACCCAGTACTTC.